This TCR beta chain was sequenced during a study of shared clonotypes between healthy human individuals. On the study more broadly: CD4 naive and CD4 memory each took three plates per donor, while CD8 naive took two and CD8 memory one.

V was clipped by 5 bases and J by 3 bases, with 8 bases between them. Germline V gene lookup returns CDR1 SGHTA and CDR2 FQGNSA. The CDR3 is 13 residues long. TCRdb's copy holds only in-frame clones and misses some; the assay was immunoSEQ multiplex PCR. The sample contains about 640,000 clones, about 78% of which appear only once. Material for sequencing was memory CD4+ T cells sorted from blood. Stated subset: CD45RA-negative fraction. The sequence was obtained from a woman aged 25 to 45 in good health. The chain employs TRBV7-2 and TRBJ1-3; possibly TRBD1 for D (5 bases). CDR3 nucleotide sequence: TGTGCCAGCAGCCCCCAGGGTGGAAACACCATATATTTT. Its protein is CASSPQGGNTIYF.